These T cell receptor beta chains were read from a single sample in a study of blood T cell repertoires in COVID-19. Sequenced by immunoSEQ multiplex PCR; TCRdb stores in-frame clones only, minus some. The sample consists of 150,000 to 200,000 clones, 80% to 90% of them appearing once. The sample comprised peripheral blood. Receptors were obtained from a man aged 60-69 years with acute or convalescent COVID-19. CDR3s include the opening cysteine and the closing phenylalanine or tryptophan. Each record gives: CDR3 DNA, CDR3 protein, D gene, clone size, J gene, V gene. A D gene is named only where the DNA matches it firmly. Only part of the rows carry a size: once, few, many, or a class if the clone is expanded.

TGTGCCAGCAGCGGGGGGATCGGGCAGGACTATGGCTACACCTTC,CASSGGIGQDYGYTF,-,-,TRBJ1-2,TRBV11-2
TGTGCCAGCAGCCCAGACAGGGGGTACACTGAAGCTTTCTTT,CASSPDRGYTEAFF,TRBD1,-,TRBJ1-1,TRBV7-8
TGTGCCACCCGACAGACGAACACTGAAGCTTTCTTT,CATRQTNTEAFF,-,-,TRBJ1-1,TRBV2
TGTGCCGCCGGCGGGACAGCTAACTATGGCTACACCTTC,CAAGGTANYGYTF,TRBD1,once,TRBJ1-2,TRBV5-5
TGTGCCAGCAGCGTAGGTGCGCGGGGGAACTCTGGAAACACCATATATTTT,CASSVGARGNSGNTIYF,-,-,TRBJ1-3,TRBV9
TGTGCCAGCAGCGCTCGAGGAGAAGTGAACACTGAAGCTTTCTTT,CASSARGEVNTEAFF,-,-,TRBJ1-1,TRBV9
TGTGCCAGCAGCCAAGACCCGGGACTCCTCACAGATACGCAGTATTTT,CASSQDPGLLTDTQYF,-,-,TRBJ2-3,TRBV3-1/TRBV3-2
TGTGCCAGCAGCTTAGGGTTTGGGAGACTAGCCAAAAACATTCAGTACTTC,CASSLGFGRLAKNIQYF,-,-,TRBJ2-4,TRBV7-2
TGTGCCAGCAAAAGCGGGGGTCACCGGGAGACCCAGTACTTC,CASKSGGHRETQYF,TRBD2,-,TRBJ2-5,TRBV6-5
TGTGCCTGGAGCGGACTATATCGGGACAGAGTCACCGGGGAGCTGTTTTTT,CAWSGLYRDRVTGELFF,-,-,TRBJ2-2,TRBV30
TGCGCCAGCAGCCAAAACAGGATGGGGCAGCAGTACTTC,CASSQNRMGQQYF,-,-,TRBJ2-7,TRBV4-3
TGTGCCAGCAGCCAAATCCGACAGGGGCCCCAGCATTTT,CASSQIRQGPQHF,TRBD1,-,TRBJ1-5,TRBV3-1/TRBV3-2
TGTGCCAGCAGCGTAGATAGTGGGGGCGCGAACTATGGCTACACCTTC,CASSVDSGGANYGYTF,-,-,TRBJ1-2,TRBV9
TGCAGCTGGGCCGAAAATAGCAATCAGCCCCAGCATTTT,CSWAENSNQPQHF,-,-,TRBJ1-5,TRBV29-1
TGTGCCATCAAGGAGCTAGCTGACTCCTACGAGCAGTACTTC,CAIKELADSYEQYF,-,once,TRBJ2-7,TRBV10-3
TGCGCCAGCAGTGAGCGGAGGGATGAGCAGTTCTTC,CASSERRDEQFF,-,-,TRBJ2-1,TRBV10-2
TGCGCCAGCAGCCAAGGAATAGCAGGGGGTTTAAGAAACTATGGCTACACCTTC,CASSQGIAGGLRNYGYTF,TRBD1,-,TRBJ1-2,TRBV4-1
TGTGCCAGCAGGTCCGGGACAGGGATATACGAGCAGTACTTC,CASRSGTGIYEQYF,TRBD1,-,TRBJ2-7,TRBV6-6
TGTGCCAGCAGCTTAACAGGGGCCTCTAACTATGGCTACACCTTC,CASSLTGASNYGYTF,TRBD1,-,TRBJ1-2,TRBV7-2
TGTGCCATCAGGAAGACAGGGAATTATGGCTACACCTTC,CAIRKTGNYGYTF,TRBD1,-,TRBJ1-2,TRBV10-3
TGTGCCAGTAGTTTTAGCGGGGGGATTACTGAGCAGTTCTTC,CASSFSGGITEQFF,TRBD2,-,TRBJ2-1,TRBV19
TGTGCCAGCTCACCCCAGGGGTACTATGGCTACACCTTC,CASSPQGYYGYTF,-,-,TRBJ1-2,TRBV18
TGTGCCAGCAGCACCGGACAGATCTCTGGAAACACCATATATTTT,CASSTGQISGNTIYF,-,-,TRBJ1-3,TRBV5-4
TGTGCCAGCAGCAAAGATTCCGGGACAAATCAGCATTTT,CASSKDSGTNQHF,-,few,TRBJ1-5,TRBV21-1
TGTGCCAGCAGCATAAACCGGGGGAGCTCCTACAATGAGCAGTTCTTC,CASSINRGSSYNEQFF,-,-,TRBJ2-1,TRBV7-9
TGTGCCAGCAGCTCCCTCAGGGATCGGTTGGAGCCCCAGCATTTT,CASSSLRDRLEPQHF,-,-,TRBJ1-5,TRBV6-2/TRBV6-3
TGCGCCAGCAGCCAAGGGACAGGGGCTGTTAACGAGCAGTACTTC,CASSQGTGAVNEQYF,TRBD1,-,TRBJ2-7,TRBV4-1
TGTGCCAGCAGTTACAGGGGGGGCTCTGGAAACACCATATATTTT,CASSYRGGSGNTIYF,-,-,TRBJ1-3,TRBV6-5
TGTGCCAGCAGCCCCCCGGGGACTAGCAAAATCACAGATACGCAGTATTTT,CASSPPGTSKITDTQYF,TRBD2,-,TRBJ2-3,TRBV6-4
TGCGCCAGCAGCTTGGGAGGGTCGGGAAACACCATATATTTT,CASSLGGSGNTIYF,-,-,TRBJ1-3,TRBV5-1
TGTGCCAGCAGCCAAGGGGCAGGCAGTCAAGAAAAACTGTTTTTT,CASSQGAGSQEKLFF,-,-,TRBJ1-4,TRBV14
TGTGCCAGCAGCCACGGACAGGGTGATTCACCCCTCCACTTT,CASSHGQGDSPLHF,TRBD1,-,TRBJ1-6,TRBV3-1/TRBV3-2
TGTGCCAGCAGCTCTCAGGGAACTAGCAATTCACCCCTCCACTTT,CASSSQGTSNSPLHF,-,-,TRBJ1-6,TRBV7-2
TGCGCCAGCAGCCAAGAGGCGGGGACAGGGATTTTGGGAGGAAACACCATATATTTT,CASSQEAGTGILGGNTIYF,TRBD1,once,TRBJ1-3,TRBV4-3
TGCGCCAGCAAAATTGGTTGGACTAGCGGGGGTAATGAGCAGTTCTTC,CASKIGWTSGGNEQFF,TRBD2,-,TRBJ2-1,TRBV5-1
TGTGCCAGCAGCCCCGAGGGGGACAATTCACCCCTCCACTTT,CASSPEGDNSPLHF,-,-,TRBJ1-6,TRBV6-5
TGTGCCAGCAGCGTAGACGGGGGGGCGGAAGAGCAGTACTTC,CASSVDGGAEEQYF,TRBD2,-,TRBJ2-7,TRBV9
TGTGCCAGCAGCTTAGGGGGACAGCCGGCCTACGAGCAGTACTTC,CASSLGGQPAYEQYF,TRBD1,-,TRBJ2-7,TRBV7-2
TGTGCCAGCAGCTTCCAGCGGGGGACAGATACGCAGTATTTT,CASSFQRGTDTQYF,TRBD2,-,TRBJ2-3,TRBV7-2
TGTGCCAGCAGTGAACAGGGGTTTGGCTACACCTTC,CASSEQGFGYTF,-,-,TRBJ1-2,TRBV2